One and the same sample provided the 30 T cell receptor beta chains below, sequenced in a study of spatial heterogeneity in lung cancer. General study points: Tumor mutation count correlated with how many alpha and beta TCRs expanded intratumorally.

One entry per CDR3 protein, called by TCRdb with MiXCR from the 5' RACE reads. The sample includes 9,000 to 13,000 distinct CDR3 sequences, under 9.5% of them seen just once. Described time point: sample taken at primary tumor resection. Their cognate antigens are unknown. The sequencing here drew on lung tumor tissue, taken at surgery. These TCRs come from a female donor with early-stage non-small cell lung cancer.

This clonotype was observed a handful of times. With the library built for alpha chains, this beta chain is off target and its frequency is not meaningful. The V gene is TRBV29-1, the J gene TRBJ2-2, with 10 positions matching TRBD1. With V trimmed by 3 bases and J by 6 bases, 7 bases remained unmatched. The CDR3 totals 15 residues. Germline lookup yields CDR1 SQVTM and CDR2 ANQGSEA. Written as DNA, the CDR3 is TGCAGCGTTGATGGTGGGACAGGGGTGTCCGGGGAGCTGTTTTTT. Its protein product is CSVDGGTGVSGELFF.

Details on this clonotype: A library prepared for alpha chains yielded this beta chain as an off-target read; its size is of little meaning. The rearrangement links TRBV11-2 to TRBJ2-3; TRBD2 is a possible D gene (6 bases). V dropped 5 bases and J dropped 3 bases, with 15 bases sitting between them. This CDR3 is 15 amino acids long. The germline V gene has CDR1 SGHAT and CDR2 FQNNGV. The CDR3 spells CASSKTGTATDTQYF. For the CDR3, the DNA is TGTGCCAGCAGCAAAACCGGGACTGCTACAGATACGCAGTATTTT.

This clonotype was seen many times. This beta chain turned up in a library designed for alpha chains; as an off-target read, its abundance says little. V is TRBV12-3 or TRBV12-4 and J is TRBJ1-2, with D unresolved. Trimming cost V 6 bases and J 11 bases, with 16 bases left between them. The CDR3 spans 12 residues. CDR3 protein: CASRPGTRGYTF. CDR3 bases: TGTGCCAGCAGGCCGGGCACACGGGGTTACACCTTC.

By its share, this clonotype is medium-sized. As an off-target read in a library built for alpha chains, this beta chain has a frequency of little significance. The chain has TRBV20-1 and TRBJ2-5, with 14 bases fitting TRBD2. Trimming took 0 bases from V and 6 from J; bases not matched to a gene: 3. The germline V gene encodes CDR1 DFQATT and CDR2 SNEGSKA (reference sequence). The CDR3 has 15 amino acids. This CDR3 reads CSARDGTSGGQTQYF. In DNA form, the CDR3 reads TGCAGTGCTAGAGATGGGACTAGCGGGGGTCAGACCCAGTACTTC.

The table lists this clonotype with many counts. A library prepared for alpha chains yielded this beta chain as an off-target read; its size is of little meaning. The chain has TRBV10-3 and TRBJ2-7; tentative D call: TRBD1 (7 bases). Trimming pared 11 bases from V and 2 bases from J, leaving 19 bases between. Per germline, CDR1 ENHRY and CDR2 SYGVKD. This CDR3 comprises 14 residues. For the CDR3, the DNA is TGTGCCGCCGAGCGCGGGACAGATCCCTACGAGCAGTACTTC. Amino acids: CAAERGTDPYEQYF.

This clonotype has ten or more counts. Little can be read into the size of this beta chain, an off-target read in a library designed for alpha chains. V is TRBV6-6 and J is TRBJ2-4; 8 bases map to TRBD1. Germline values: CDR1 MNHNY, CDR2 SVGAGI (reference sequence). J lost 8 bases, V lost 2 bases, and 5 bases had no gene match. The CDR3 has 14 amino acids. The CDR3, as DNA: TGTGCCAGCAGTTACCAGGGACAGGCGGACATTCAGTACTTC. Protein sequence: CASSYQGQADIQYF.

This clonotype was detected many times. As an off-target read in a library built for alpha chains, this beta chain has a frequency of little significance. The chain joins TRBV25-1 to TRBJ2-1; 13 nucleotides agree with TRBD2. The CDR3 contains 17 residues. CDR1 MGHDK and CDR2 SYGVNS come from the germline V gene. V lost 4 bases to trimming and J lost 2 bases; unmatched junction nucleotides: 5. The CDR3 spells CASSGSTSGGAYNEQFF. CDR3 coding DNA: TGTGCCAGCAGTGGGTCTACTAGCGGGGGGGCCTACAATGAGCAGTTCTTC.

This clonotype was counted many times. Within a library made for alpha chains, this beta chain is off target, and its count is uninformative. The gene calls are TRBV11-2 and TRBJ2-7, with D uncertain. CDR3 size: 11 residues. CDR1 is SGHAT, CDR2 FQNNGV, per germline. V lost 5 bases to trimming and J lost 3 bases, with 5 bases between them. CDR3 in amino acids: CASSGNYEQYF. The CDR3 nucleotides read TGTGCCAGCAGCGGGAACTACGAGCAGTACTTC.

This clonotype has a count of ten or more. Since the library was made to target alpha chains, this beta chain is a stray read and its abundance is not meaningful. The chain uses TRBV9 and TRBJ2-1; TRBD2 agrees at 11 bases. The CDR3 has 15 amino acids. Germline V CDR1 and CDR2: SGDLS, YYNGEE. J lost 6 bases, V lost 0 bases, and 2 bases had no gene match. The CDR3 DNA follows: TGTGCCAGCAGCGTAGTCGGGACTAGCGGCAATGAGCAGTTCTTC. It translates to CASSVVGTSGNEQFF.

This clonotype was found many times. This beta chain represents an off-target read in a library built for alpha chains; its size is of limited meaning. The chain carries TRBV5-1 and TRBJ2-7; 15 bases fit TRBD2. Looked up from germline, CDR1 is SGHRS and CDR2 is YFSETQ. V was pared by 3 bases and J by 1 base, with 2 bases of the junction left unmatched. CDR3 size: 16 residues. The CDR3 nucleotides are TGCGCCAGCAGCTGGGGACTAGCGGGGGGTTCCTACGAGCAGTACTTC. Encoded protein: CASSWGLAGGSYEQYF.

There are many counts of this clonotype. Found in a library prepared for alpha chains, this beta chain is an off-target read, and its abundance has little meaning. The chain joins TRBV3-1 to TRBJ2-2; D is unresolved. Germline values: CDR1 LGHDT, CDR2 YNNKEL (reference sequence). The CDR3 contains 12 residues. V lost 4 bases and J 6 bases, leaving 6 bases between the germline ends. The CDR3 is CASSPLAGELFF. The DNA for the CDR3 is TGTGCCAGCAGCCCCCTCGCCGGGGAGCTGTTTTTT.

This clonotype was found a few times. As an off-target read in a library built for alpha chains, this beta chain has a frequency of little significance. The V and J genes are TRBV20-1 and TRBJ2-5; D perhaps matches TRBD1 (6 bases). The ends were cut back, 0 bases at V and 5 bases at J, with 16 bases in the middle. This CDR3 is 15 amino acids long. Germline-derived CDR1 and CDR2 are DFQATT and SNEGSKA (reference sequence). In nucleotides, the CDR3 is TGCAGTGCTAGAGATTTTGGGCAGGGGTTGGAGACCCAGTACTTC. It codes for CSARDFGQGLETQYF.

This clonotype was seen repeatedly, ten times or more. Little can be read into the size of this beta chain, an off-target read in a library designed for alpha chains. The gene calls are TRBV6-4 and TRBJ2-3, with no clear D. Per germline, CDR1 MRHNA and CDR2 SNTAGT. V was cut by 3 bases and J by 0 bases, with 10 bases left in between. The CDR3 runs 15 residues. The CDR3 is CASSETTTSTDTQYF. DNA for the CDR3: TGTGCCAGCAGTGAAACAACTACTAGCACAGATACGCAGTATTTT.

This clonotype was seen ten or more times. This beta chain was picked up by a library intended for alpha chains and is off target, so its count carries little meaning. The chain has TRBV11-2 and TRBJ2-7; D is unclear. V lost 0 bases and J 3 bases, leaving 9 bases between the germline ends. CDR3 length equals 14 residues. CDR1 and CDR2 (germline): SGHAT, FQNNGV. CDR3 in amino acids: CASSLEGPGYEQYF. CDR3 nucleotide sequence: TGTGCCAGCAGCTTAGAAGGGCCCGGCTACGAGCAGTACTTC. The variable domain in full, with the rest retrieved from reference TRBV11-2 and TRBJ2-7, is EAGVAQSPRYKIIEKRQSVAFWCNPISGHATLYWYQQILGQGPKLLIQFQNNGVVDDSQLPKDRFSAERLKGVDSTLKIQPAKLEDSAVYLCASSLEGPGYEQYFGPGTRLTVT.

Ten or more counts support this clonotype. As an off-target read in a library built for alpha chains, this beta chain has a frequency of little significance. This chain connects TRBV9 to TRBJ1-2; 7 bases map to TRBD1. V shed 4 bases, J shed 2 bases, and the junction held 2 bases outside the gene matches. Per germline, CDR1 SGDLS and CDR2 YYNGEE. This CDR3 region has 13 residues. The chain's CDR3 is CASSPGQNYGYTF. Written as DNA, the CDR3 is TGTGCCAGCAGCCCGGGACAGAACTATGGCTACACCTTC.

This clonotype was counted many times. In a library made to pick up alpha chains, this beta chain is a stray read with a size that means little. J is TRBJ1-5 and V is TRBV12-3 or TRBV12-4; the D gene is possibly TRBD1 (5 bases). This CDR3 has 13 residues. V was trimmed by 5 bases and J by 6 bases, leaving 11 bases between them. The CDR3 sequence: CASSGDFPQPQHF. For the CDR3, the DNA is TGTGCCAGCAGTGGGGACTTCCCTCAGCCCCAGCATTTT.

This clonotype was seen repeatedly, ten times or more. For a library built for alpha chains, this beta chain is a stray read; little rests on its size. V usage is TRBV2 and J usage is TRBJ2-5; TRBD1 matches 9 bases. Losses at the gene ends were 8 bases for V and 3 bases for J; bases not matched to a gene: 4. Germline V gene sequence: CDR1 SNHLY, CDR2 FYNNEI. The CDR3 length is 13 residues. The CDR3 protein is CASLGQGEETQYF. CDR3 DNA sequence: TGTGCCAGCCTGGGACAGGGCGAAGAGACCCAGTACTTC.

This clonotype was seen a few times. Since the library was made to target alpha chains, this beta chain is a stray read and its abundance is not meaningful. The CDR3 DNA reads as TGCGCCAGCAGGACTAGCGGGGGGAGTACAGATACGCAGTATTTT. Its protein is CASRTSGGSTDTQYF. V gene TRBV5-1 combines with J gene TRBJ2-3; 13 bases fit TRBD2. Germline CDR1 SGHRS, CDR2 YFSETQ. Trimming took 5 bases from V and 3 from J; bases not matched to a gene: 3. This CDR3 is 15 amino acids long.

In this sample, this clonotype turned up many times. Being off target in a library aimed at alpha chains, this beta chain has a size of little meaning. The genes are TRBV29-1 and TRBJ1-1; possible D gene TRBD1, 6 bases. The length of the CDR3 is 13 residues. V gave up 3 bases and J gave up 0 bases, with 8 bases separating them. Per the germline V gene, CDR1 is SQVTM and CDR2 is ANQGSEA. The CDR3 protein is CSVERGVNTEAFF. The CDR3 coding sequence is TGCAGCGTTGAGAGGGGGGTGAACACTGAAGCTTTCTTT.

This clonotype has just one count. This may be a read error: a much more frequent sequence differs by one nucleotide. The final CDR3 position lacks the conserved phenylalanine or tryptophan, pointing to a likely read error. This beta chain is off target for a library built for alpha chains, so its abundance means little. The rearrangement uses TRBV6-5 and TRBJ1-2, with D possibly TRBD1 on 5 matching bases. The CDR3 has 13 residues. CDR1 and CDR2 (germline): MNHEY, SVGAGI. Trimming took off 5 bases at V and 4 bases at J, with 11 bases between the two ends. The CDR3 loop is CASSLQGAYGYTL. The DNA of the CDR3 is TGTGCCAGCAGTCTGCAGGGAGCCTATGGCTACACCCTC.

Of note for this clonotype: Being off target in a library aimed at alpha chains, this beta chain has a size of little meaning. The CDR3 reads CASSSPSAAGSPLHF. The CDR3 nucleotides are TGTGCCAGCAGCTCCCCGTCGGCGGCGGGTTCACCCCTCCACTTT. The chain joins TRBV5-4 to TRBJ1-6; no firm D call. Trimming cost V 3 bases and J 9 bases, with 16 bases left between them. Germline CDR1 reads SGHNT; CDR2 reads YYREEE (reference sequence). The CDR3 contains 15 residues.

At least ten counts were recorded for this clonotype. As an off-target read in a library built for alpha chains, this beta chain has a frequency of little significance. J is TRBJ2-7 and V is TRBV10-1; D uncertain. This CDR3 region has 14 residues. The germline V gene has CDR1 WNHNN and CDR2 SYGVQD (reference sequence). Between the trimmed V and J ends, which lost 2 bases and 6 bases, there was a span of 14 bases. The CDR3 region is CASSERRYQGEQYF. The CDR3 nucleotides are TGCGCCAGCAGTGAGAGGCGATACCAAGGCGAGCAGTACTTC.

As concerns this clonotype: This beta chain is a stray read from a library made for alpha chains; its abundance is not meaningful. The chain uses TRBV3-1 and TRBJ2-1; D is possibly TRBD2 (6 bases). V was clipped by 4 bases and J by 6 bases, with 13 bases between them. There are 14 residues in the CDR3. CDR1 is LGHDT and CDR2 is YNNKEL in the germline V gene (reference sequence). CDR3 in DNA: TGTGCCAGCAGCCTGGGAGGAGGGGCCAATGAGCAGTTCTTC. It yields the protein CASSLGGGANEQFF.

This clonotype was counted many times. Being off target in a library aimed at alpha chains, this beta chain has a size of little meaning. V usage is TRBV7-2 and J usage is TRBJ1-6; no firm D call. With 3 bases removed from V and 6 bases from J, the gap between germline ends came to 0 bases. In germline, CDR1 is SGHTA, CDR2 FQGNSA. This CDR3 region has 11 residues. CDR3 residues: CASSFNSPLHF. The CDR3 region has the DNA TGTGCCAGCAGCTTTAATTCACCCCTCCACTTT.

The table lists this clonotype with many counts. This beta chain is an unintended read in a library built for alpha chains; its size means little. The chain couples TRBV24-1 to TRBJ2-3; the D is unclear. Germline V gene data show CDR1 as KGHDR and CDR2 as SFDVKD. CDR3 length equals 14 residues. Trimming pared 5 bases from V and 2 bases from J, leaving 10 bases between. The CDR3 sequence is CATSATSHTDTQYF. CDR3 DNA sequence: TGTGCCACCAGTGCCACATCTCACACAGATACGCAGTATTTT.

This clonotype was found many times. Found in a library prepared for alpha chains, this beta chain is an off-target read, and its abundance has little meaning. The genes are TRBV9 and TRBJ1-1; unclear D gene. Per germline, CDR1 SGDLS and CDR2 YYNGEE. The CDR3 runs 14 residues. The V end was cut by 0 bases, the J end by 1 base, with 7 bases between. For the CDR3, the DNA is TGTGCCAGCAGCGTAGACATGCGGAACACTGAAGCTTTCTTT. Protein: CASSVDMRNTEAFF.

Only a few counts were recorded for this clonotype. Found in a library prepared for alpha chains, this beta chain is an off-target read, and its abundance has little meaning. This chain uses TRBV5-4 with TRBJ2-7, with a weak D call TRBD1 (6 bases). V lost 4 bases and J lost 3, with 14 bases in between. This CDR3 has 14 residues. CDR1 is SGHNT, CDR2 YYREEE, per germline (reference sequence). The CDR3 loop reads CASSAGTPIYEQYF. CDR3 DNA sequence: TGTGCCAGCAGCGCTGGGACACCCATCTACGAGCAGTACTTC.

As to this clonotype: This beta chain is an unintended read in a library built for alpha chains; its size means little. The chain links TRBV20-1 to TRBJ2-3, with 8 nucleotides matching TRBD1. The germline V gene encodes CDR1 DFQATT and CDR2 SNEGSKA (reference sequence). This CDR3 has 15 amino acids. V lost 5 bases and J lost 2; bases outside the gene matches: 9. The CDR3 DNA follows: TGCAGTGCTCCCTCGACAGGGGAGTACACAGATACGCAGTATTTT. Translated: CSAPSTGEYTDTQYF.

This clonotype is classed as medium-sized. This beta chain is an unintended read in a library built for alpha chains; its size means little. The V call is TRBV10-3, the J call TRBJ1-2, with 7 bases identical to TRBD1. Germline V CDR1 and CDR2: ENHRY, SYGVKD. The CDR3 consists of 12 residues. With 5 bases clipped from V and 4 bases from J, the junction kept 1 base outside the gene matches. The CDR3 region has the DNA TGTGCCATCAGTCGACAGGGCTATGGCTACACCTTC. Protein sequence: CAISRQGYGYTF.

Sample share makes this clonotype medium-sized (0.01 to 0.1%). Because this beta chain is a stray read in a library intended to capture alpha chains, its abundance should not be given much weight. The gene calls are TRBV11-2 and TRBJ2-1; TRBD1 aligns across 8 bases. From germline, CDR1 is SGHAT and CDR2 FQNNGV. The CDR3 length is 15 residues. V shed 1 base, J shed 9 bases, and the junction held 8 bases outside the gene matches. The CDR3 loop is CASSLAGQVRSEQFF. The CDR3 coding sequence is TGTGCCAGCAGCTTAGCGGGACAGGTTAGGAGTGAGCAGTTCTTC.